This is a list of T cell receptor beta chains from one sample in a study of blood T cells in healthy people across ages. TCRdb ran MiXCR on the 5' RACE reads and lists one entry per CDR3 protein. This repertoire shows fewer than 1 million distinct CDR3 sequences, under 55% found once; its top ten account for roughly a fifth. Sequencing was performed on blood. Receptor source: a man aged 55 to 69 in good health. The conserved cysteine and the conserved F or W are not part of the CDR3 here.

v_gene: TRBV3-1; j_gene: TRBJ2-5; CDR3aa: ASSGTLYQETQY
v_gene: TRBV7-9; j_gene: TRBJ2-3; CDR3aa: ASNKSQGNLSYHFRDTQY
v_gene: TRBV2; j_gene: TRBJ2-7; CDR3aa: ASSSYGSTTYEQY
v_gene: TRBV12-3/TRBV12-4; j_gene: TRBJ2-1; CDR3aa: ASSPRGRGEQF
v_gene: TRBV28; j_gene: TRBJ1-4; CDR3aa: ASSRVGMEKLF
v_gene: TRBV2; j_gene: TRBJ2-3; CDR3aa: ASSEADTQY
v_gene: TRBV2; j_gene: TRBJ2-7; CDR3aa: ASRANYGVYEQY
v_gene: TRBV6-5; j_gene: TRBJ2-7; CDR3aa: ASTTTGGAYEQY
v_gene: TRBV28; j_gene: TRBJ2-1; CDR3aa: ASSTGTSFVNEQF
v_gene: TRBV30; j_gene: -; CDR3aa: AWSLLPGGEQY
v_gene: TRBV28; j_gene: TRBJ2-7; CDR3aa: ASSLYPSSYEQY
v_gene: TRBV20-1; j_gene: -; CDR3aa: SANSGGETQY
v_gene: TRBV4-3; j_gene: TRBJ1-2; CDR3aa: ASSPGEAGALANYGYT
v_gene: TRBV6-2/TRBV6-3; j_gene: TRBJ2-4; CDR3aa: ASNTNPGVRNIQY
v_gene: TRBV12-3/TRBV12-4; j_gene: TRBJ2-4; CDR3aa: ASSTGSGGTKNIQY
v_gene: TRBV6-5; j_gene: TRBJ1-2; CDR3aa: ASSRQGGGYGYT
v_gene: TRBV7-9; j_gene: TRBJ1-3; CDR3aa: ASSPDSSLTVSGNTIY
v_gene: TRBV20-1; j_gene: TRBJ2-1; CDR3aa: SARDLVLSGGAGEQF
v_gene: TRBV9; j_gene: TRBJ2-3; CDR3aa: ASSPNGGGFLDTQY
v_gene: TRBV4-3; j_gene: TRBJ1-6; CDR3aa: ASSQDPGQGRSPLH
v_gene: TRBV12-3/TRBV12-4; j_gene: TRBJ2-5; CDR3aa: ASSFGTGRSEQY
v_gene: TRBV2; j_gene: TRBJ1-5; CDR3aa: ASSRVGRQNQPQH
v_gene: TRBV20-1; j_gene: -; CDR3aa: SASSREETQY
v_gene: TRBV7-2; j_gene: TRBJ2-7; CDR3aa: ASSSKRGLAGGLGETRY
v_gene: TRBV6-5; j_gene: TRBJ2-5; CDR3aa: ASSSPGQGSPQETQY
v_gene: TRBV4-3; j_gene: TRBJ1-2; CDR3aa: ASSPGGSLLTMNGYT
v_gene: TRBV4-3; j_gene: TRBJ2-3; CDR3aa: ASSQAYRGVTDTQY
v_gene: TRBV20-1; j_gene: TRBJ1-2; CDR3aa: SARVSEINYGYT
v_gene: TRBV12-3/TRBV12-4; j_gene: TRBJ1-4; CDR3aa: ASSRGQATNEKLF
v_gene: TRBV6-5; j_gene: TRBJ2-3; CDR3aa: ASSYTSGGLSTDTQY